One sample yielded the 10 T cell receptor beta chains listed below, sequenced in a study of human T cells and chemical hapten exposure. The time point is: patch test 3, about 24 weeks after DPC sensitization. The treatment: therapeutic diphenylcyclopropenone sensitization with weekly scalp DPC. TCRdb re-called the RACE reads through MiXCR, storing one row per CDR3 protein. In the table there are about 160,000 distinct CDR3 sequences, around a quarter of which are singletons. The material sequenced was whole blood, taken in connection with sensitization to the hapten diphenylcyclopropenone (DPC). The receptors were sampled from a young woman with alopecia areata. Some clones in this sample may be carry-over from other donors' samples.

The CDR3 DNA sequence: TGTGCCAGCAGTGTTGAGGGGACTAGCGGGCATACGCAGTATTTT. Its protein is CASSVEGTSGHTQYF. The chain is built from TRBV6-4 and TRBJ2-3; TRBD2 aligns across 12 bases. This CDR3 comprises 15 residues. J lost 7 bases, V lost 4 bases, and 6 bases had no gene match. The germline CDR1 and CDR2 sequences are MRHNA and SNTAGT.

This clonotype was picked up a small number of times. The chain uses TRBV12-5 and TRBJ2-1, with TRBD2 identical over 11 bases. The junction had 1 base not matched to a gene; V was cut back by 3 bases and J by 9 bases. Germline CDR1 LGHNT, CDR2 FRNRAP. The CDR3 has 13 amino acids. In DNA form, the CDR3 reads TGTGCTAGTGGTTTTAGCGGGAGGGCTGAGCAGTTCTTC. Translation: CASGFSGRAEQFF.

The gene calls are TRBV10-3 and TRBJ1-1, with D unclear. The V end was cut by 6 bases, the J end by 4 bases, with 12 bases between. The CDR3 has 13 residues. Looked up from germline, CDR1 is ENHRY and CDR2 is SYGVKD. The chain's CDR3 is CAISGLSGTEAFF. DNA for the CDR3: TGTGCCATCAGCGGACTGTCAGGCACTGAAGCTTTCTTT.

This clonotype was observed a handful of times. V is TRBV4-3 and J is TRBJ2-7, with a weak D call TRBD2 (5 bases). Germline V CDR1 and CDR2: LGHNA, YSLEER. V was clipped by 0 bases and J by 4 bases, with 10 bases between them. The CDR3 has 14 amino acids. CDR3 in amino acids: CASSQEGPGYEQYF. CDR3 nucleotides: TGCGCCAGCAGCCAAGAGGGTCCGGGGTACGAGCAGTACTTC.

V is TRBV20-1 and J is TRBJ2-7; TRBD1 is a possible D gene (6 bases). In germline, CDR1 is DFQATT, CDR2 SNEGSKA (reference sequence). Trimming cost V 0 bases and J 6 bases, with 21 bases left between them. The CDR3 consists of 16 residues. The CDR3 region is CSARDPGWGRGGEQYF. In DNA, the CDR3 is TGCAGTGCTAGAGATCCTGGGTGGGGTCGAGGGGGCGAGCAGTACTTC.

For the CDR3, the DNA is TGTGCCAGCGGGAACGCGAACACCGGGGAGCTGTTTTTT. It is translated as CASGNANTGELFF. The chain has TRBV6-6 and TRBJ2-2; D ambiguous. This CDR3 spans 13 amino acids. The germline CDR1 and CDR2 sequences are MNHNY and SVGAGI (reference sequence). V lost 8 bases and J lost 0, with 7 bases in between.

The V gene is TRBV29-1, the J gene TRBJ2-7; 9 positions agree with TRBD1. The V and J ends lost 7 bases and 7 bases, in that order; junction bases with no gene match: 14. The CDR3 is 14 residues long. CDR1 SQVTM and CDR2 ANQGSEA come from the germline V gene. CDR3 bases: TGCAGCGCGGGCCGGAGACAGGGGGTTGGGGAGCAGTACTTC. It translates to CSAGRRQGVGEQYF.

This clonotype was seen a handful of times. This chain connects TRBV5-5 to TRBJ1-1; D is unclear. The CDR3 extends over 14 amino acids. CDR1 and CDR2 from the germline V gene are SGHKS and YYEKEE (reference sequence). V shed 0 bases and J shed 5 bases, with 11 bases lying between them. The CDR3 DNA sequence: TGTGCCAGCAGCTTGGCCCACGCGGAGACTGAAGCTTTCTTT. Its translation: CASSLAHAETEAFF. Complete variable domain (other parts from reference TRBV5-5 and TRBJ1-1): DAGVTQSPTHLIKTRGQQVTLRCSPISGHKSVSWYQQVLGQGPQFIFQYYEKEERGRGNFPDRFSARQFPNYSSELNVNALLLGDSALYLCASSLAHAETEAFFGQGTRLTVV.

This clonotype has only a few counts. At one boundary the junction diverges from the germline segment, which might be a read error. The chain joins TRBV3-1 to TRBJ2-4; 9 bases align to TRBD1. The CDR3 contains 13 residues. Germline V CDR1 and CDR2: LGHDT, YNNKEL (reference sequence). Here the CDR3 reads CASSQAEGGQGVF. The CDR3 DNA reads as TGTGCCAGCAGCCAAGCTGAGGGGGGACAGGGAGTCTTC.

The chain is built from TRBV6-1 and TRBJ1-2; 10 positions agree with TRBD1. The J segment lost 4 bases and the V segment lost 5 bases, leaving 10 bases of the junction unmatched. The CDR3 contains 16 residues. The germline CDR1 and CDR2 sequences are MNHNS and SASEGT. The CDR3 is CASSRDRGREFYGYTF. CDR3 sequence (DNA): TGTGCCAGCAGTAGGGACAGGGGCCGGGAATTCTATGGCTACACCTTC.